Shown below are 19 T cell receptor beta chains from a single sample sequenced in a study of blood T cell repertoires in COVID-19. The table came from immunoSEQ multiplex PCR; TCRdb's copy has only in-frame clones and leaves some out. The sample comprises roughly 350,000 clones, almost 90% of which are singletons, and 5.5% to 7.5% rests with the top ten. Sequencing was performed on peripheral blood. The receptor set was obtained from a woman aged 70-85 years with COVID-19, enrolled during active disease.

This chain uses TRBV5-1 with TRBJ1-1; TRBD1 matches 8 bases. Per the germline V gene, CDR1 is SGHRS and CDR2 is YFSETQ. V was clipped by 0 bases and J by 10 bases; unmatched bases: 14. CDR3 size: 16 residues. CDR3 protein: CASSLAGSDRVNGAFF. CDR3 DNA sequence: TGCGCCAGCAGCTTGGCCGGTTCGGACAGGGTTAATGGAGCTTTCTTT.

The chain carries TRBV27 and TRBJ1-1; 10 bases line up with TRBD1. There are 15 residues in the CDR3. The V and J ends lost 5 bases and 1 base, in that order; junction bases with no gene match: 4. The germline CDR1 and CDR2 sequences are MNHEY and SMNVEV (reference sequence). The CDR3, as DNA: TGTGCCAGCAGTCCTTGGACAGGGGGGAACACTGAAGCTTTCTTT. Translation: CASSPWTGGNTEAFF.

The V and J genes are TRBV30 and TRBJ1-5; TRBD1 aligns across 8 bases. Unmatched junction bases numbered 4, after V lost 5 bases and J lost 4 bases. Germline V CDR1 and CDR2: GTSNPN, SVGIG (reference sequence). The CDR3 is 13 amino acids. The CDR3 DNA reads TGTGCCTGGGGGGACAGGATGAATCAGCCCCAGCATTTT. The encoded protein is CAWGDRMNQPQHF. The whole variable domain, filled in from reference TRBV30 and TRBJ1-5, reads SQTIHQWPATLVQPVGSPLSLECTVEGTSNPNLYWYRQAAGRGLQLLFYSVGIGQISSEVPQNLSASRPQDRQFILSSKKLLLSDSGFYLCAWGDRMNQPQHFGDGTRLSIL.

This clone was seen a few times. V is TRBV3-1 (or the pseudogene TRBV3-2) and J is TRBJ2-1, with TRBD1 matching 10 bases. Germline CDR1 reads LGHDT; CDR2 reads YNNKEL (reference sequence). This CDR3 contains 16 residues. Unmatched junction bases numbered 7, after V lost 4 bases and J lost 4 bases. The CDR3 loop reads CASSLAGTGAYNEQFF. The CDR3 nucleotides are TGTGCCAGCAGCCTCGCCGGGACAGGGGCGTACAATGAGCAGTTCTTC.

The chain combines TRBV6-5 with TRBJ2-2; 11 bases are a match to TRBD1. This CDR3 spans 14 amino acids. The J segment lost 5 bases and the V segment lost 6 bases, leaving 2 bases of the junction unmatched. Germline-derived CDR1 and CDR2 are MNHEY and SVGAGI. CDR3 DNA: TGTGCCAGCAGCCGGGACAGGGGGACCGGGGAGCTGTTTTTT. Translating gives CASSRDRGTGELFF.

V and J are TRBV4-3 and TRBJ1-6, with 9 bases fitting TRBD1. Germline values: CDR1 LGHNA, CDR2 YSLEER. V trimming: 3 bases; J trimming: 7 bases; junction bases outside the gene matches: 13. This CDR3 is 18 amino acids long. Written as DNA, the CDR3 is TGCGCCAGCAGCCATGTAGCGGCCGGGACAGGGAGGAATTCACCCCTCCACTTT. The encoded protein is CASSHVAAGTGRNSPLHF.

The chain couples TRBV11-2 to TRBJ2-1; D is perhaps TRBD1 (6 bases). With 2 bases removed from V and 6 bases from J, the gap between germline ends came to 11 bases. The germline CDR1 and CDR2 sequences are SGHAT and FQNNGV. This CDR3 spans 14 amino acids. For the CDR3, the DNA is TGTGCCAGCAGCTTAACAGGGTGGGGCAATGAGCAGTTCTTC. This codes for CASSLTGWGNEQFF.

The chain recombines TRBV4-1 with TRBJ1-4; 9 bases fit TRBD1. The CDR3 has 16 amino acids. Germline-derived CDR1 and CDR2 are MGHRA and YSYEKL. The V segment lost 3 bases and the J segment 6 bases; nucleotides outside the gene matches: 8. DNA for the CDR3: TGCGCCAGCAGCCACCATGAGGGACAGGGATATGAAAAACTGTTTTTT. This sequence encodes CASSHHEGQGYEKLFF.

The chain is built from TRBV7-2 and TRBJ2-1, with 9 bases identical to TRBD2. The CDR3 spans 16 residues. The trim removed 3 bases at V and 2 bases at J, leaving 5 bases unmatched. Germline CDR1 and CDR2: SGHTA and FQGNSA. The CDR3 reads CASSLRASGTYNEQFF. As DNA, the CDR3 is TGTGCCAGCAGCTTGAGGGCTAGCGGGACCTACAATGAGCAGTTCTTC.

The chain employs TRBV6-1 and TRBJ1-5; 8 positions agree with TRBD1. This CDR3 region has 16 residues. Germline CDR1 and CDR2: MNHNS and SASEGT. With 3 bases clipped from V and 2 bases from J, the junction kept 6 bases outside the gene matches. CDR3 coding DNA: TGTGCCAGCAGTGACCCGACAGGGGCAGGCAATCAGCCCCAGCATTTT. This encodes CASSDPTGAGNQPQHF.

V gene TRBV19 combines with J gene TRBJ1-2, with 7 bases matching TRBD1. Germline V gene lookup returns CDR1 LNHDA and CDR2 SQIVND (reference sequence). V trimming: 3 bases; J trimming: 1 base; junction bases outside the gene matches: 5. The CDR3 loop spans 15 amino acids. The CDR3, as DNA: TGTGCCAGTAGTATGAGGGACAGCGTTAACTATGGCTACACCTTC. This gives the protein CASSMRDSVNYGYTF.

V usage is TRBV3-1 (or the pseudogene TRBV3-2) and J usage is TRBJ2-1; the match to TRBD1 covers 7 bases. J gave up 3 bases and V 5 bases, and 7 bases lay outside the gene matches. This CDR3 is 15 amino acids long. In germline, CDR1 is LGHDT, CDR2 YNNKEL (reference sequence). The CDR3 protein is CASSWDSSGYNEQFF. Here the CDR3 DNA reads TGTGCCAGCAGCTGGGACAGCTCGGGCTACAATGAGCAGTTCTTC.

The chain carries TRBV18 and TRBJ1-5; D ambiguous. V was trimmed by 2 bases and J by 9 bases, leaving 11 bases between them. CDR3 length equals 13 residues. Germline CDR1 is KGHSH and CDR2 is LQKENI. The CDR3 reads CASSPGLGRPQHF. CDR3 DNA sequence: TGTGCCAGCTCACCAGGACTGGGGAGGCCCCAGCATTTT.

This clone came up a few times. The rearrangement links TRBV28 to TRBJ1-1; TRBD1 agrees at 9 bases. The CDR3 loop spans 12 amino acids. CDR1 is MDHEN and CDR2 is SYDVKM in the germline V gene. V was pared by 10 bases and J by 9 bases, with 9 bases of the junction left unmatched. The CDR3 reads CATKEGTGQAFF. CDR3 DNA sequence: TGTGCCACCAAAGAGGGGACAGGGCAAGCTTTCTTT.

The rearrangement uses TRBV19 and TRBJ1-2; D might be TRBD1 (5 bases). Germline assignment: CDR1 LNHDA and CDR2 SQIVND (reference sequence). Between the trimmed V and J ends, which lost 1 base and 4 bases, there was a span of 16 bases. This CDR3 has 16 amino acids. The CDR3 protein is CASSIGAPGYGYGYTF. Here the CDR3 DNA reads TGTGCCAGTAGTATAGGGGCCCCAGGGTACGGCTATGGCTACACCTTC.

V and J are TRBV5-1 and TRBJ2-1; D is ambiguous. The CDR3 has 14 amino acids. V was shortened by 6 bases and J by 4 bases, with 14 bases between the two germline ends. Germline V lookup: CDR1 SGHRS, CDR2 YFSETQ. CDR3 in amino acids: CASTGASAYNEQFF. The CDR3 DNA sequence: TGCGCCAGCACTGGTGCCAGCGCTTACAATGAGCAGTTCTTC.

The chain carries TRBV7-9 and TRBJ2-2; 8 bases agree with TRBD1. The V and J ends lost 6 bases and 0 bases, in that order; junction bases with no gene match: 6. The CDR3 has 16 amino acids. The germline V gene encodes CDR1 SEHNR and CDR2 FQNEAQ (reference sequence). The CDR3: CASSPRQGTNTGELFF. Written as DNA, the CDR3 is TGTGCCAGCAGTCCAAGACAGGGGACGAACACCGGGGAGCTGTTTTTT.

The gene calls are TRBV2 and TRBJ1-4; D is undetermined. The germline V gene encodes CDR1 SNHLY and CDR2 FYNNEI. The CDR3 loop spans 15 amino acids. Trimming took off 6 bases at V and 5 bases at J, with 16 bases between the two ends. CDR3 nucleotide sequence: TGTGCCAGCAGGTTGGCCGACACCCCGAATGAAAAACTGTTTTTT. This encodes CASRLADTPNEKLFF.

This chain connects TRBV27 to TRBJ2-2; 8 bases agree with TRBD1. This CDR3 contains 16 residues. Per the germline V gene, CDR1 is MNHEY and CDR2 is SMNVEV (reference sequence). Germline trimming cut 8 bases from V and 1 base from J; bases unmatched to any gene: 9. For the CDR3, the DNA is TGTGCCAGCGCGACCGCCGGGACAGGGAACACCGGGGAGCTGTTTTTT. This sequence encodes CASATAGTGNTGELFF.